These T cell receptor beta chains were read from a single sample in a study of cytomegalovirus exposure and HLA in healthy donors. TCRdb's copy holds only in-frame clones and misses some; the assay was immunoSEQ multiplex PCR. The sample records 120,000 or so clones, more than 70% being singletons. The material sequenced was PBMCs. The source of these receptors is a human donor in good health. Both conserved end residues are part of each CDR3. A D gene is named only where the DNA matches it firmly. The listing skips clone size in some rows; elsewhere it reads once, few, many or a size class.

V	D	size	J	CDR3	DNA
TRBV10-2	TRBD1	-	TRBJ1-1	CASSEFPRGRVLDTEAFF	TGCGCCAGCAGTGAGTTCCCAAGGGGGCGCGTTCTTGACACTGAAGCTTTCTTT
TRBV5-8	-	-	TRBJ1-5	CASSWQGPGGNQPQHF	TGTGCCAGCAGCTGGCAGGGGCCCGGCGGGAATCAGCCCCAGCATTTT
TRBV5-6	-	-	TRBJ1-1	CASSSPPMNTEAFF	TGTGCCAGCTCCAGTCCTCCCATGAACACTGAAGCTTTCTTT
TRBV27	-	-	TRBJ1-6	CASSFHEYNSPLHF	TGTGCCAGCAGTTTTCACGAGTATAATTCACCCCTCCACTTT
TRBV5-1	TRBD2	few	TRBJ2-1	CASSLAWSTSFMNEQFF	TGCGCCAGCAGCTTGGCCTGGTCGACTAGCTTTATGAATGAGCAGTTCTTC
TRBV13	TRBD1	-	TRBJ1-1	CASSFNRGRGTEAFF	TGTGCCAGCAGCTTCAACAGGGGGCGTGGGACTGAAGCTTTCTTT
TRBV6-6	-	-	TRBJ2-6	CASSPAGSGANVLTF	TGTGCCAGCAGTCCAGCAGGCTCTGGGGCCAACGTCCTGACTTTC
TRBV28	-	-	TRBJ1-4	CASSLGPEKLFF	TGTGCCAGCAGTTTGGGCCCCGAAAAACTGTTTTTT
TRBV9	-	-	TRBJ1-6	CASSGRGPGENSPLHF	TGTGCCAGCAGCGGGAGAGGACCAGGGGAGAATTCACCCCTCCACTTT
TRBV5-4	TRBD2	-	TRBJ2-7	CASSQGLAGSSYEQYF	TGTGCCAGCAGCCAGGGACTAGCGGGGAGCTCCTACGAGCAGTACTTC
TRBV28	TRBD1	-	TRBJ2-7	CASSFPRTGGNEQYF	TGTGCCAGCAGTTTTCCCCGGACAGGGGGGAACGAGCAGTACTTC
TRBV2	TRBD2	-	TRBJ2-3	CASSVRTSGTDTQYF	TGTGCCAGCAGTGTGAGGACTAGCGGCACAGATACGCAGTATTTT
TRBV9	-	-	TRBJ1-1	CASTNRSGEAFF	TGTGCCAGCACGAATCGTAGCGGAGAAGCTTTCTTT
TRBV29-1	-	-	TRBJ1-2	CSVEGGLNYGYTF	TGCAGCGTTGAGGGGGGACTTAACTATGGCTACACCTTC
TRBV25-1	TRBD1	-	TRBJ1-2	CASSERQGGGYTF	TGTGCCAGCAGTGAAAGACAGGGGGGTGGCTACACCTTC
TRBV2	TRBD2	once	TRBJ2-5	CASSELRRGGQETQYF	TGTGCCAGCAGTGAACTCCGGCGGGGGGGGCAAGAGACCCAGTACTTC
TRBV7-2	-	-	TRBJ1-1	CASSLRGMNTEAFF	TGTGCCAGCAGCTTACGAGGAATGAACACTGAAGCTTTCTTT
TRBV11-2	TRBD2	-	TRBJ2-4	CASSFSGGLGTTKNIQYF	TGTGCCAGCAGCTTCTCGGGGGGGCTTGGAACGACCAAAAACATTCAGTACTTC
TRBV6-5	TRBD1	-	TRBJ1-4	CASSARDRANEKLFF	TGTGCCAGCAGTGCTAGGGACAGGGCAAATGAAAAACTGTTTTTT
TRBV5-1	TRBD1	few	TRBJ2-2	CASRKLETGQGTGELFF	TGCGCCAGCAGAAAGCTAGAGACAGGGCAGGGAACCGGGGAGCTGTTTTTT
TRBV7-8	TRBD2	-	TRBJ2-1	CASSYFSGVEQFF	TGTGCCAGCAGCTATTTTAGCGGGGTTGAGCAGTTCTTC
TRBV19	TRBD1	-	TRBJ1-1	CASKRGQGYTEAFF	TGTGCCAGTAAACGGGGACAGGGCTACACTGAAGCTTTCTTT